Given below is one T cell receptor beta chain in context. This sample is drawn from a study of blood T cell repertoires in COVID-19. Overall study: COVID-19 samples from acute and convalescent phases originated in the United States, Italy and Spain. PBMCs, B-cell-depleted T cells, or T cells were the source of the cDNA or gDNA that made up the material.

Seattle cases were enrolled at active infection and followed longitudinally. Assay: immunoSEQ multiplex PCR; the TCRdb copy retains only in-frame clones and omits some. The top ten clones hold 2.7% of a sample with around 100,000 clones, roughly nine tenths of them seen once. This CDR3 has 14 residues. Germline V lookup: CDR1 LNHDA, CDR2 SQIVND (reference sequence). V lost 7 bases and J 6 bases, leaving 16 bases between the germline ends. The sample was peripheral blood. The receptor's source is a middle-aged man with COVID-19, enrolled during active disease. The V and J genes are TRBV19 and TRBJ1-5; D is perhaps TRBD1 (6 bases). CDR3 bases: TGTGCCAGTACCATATTACAGGGTGCTCAGCCCCAGCATTTT. Protein product: CASTILQGAQPQHF. The entire variable domain, with the rest obtained from reference TRBV19 and TRBJ1-5, is as follows: DGGITQSPKYLFRKEGQNVTLSCEQNLNHDAMYWYRQDPGQGLRLIYYSQIVNDFQKGDIAEGYSVSREKKESFPLTVTSAQKNPTAFYLCASTILQGAQPQHFGDGTRLSIL.